These 2 T cell receptor beta chains were sequenced from one sample in a study of blood T cells in healthy people across ages. Together with a sample-barcoded 5' primer, a J-beta primer mix was included in a second PCR lasting about 6 to 11 cycles. TCRdb re-analysed the 5' RACE reads in MiXCR, keeping a single row per CDR3 protein. The profile covers around 1,100,000 distinct CDR3 sequences, with 35% to 45% appearing a single time and roughly 13% taken by the ten largest. Sequenced material: blood. The origin of the receptors is a man between 18 and 29 years old in good health.

This clonotype was seen only a few times. This chain connects TRBV14 to TRBJ2-3; D is uncertain. Trimming stripped 1 base from V and 2 bases from J, with 7 bases between. This CDR3 has 14 amino acids. CDR1 and CDR2 (germline): SGHDN, FVKESK. The CDR3 reads CASSQVGHTDTQYF. The CDR3 bases are TGTGCCAGCAGCCAAGTAGGGCACACAGATACGCAGTATTTT.

The J gene is TRBJ1-2, the V gene TRBV20-1; D might be TRBD1 (5 bases). The V gene lost 2 bases and the J gene lost 6 bases, with 16 bases spanning the gap. Germline CDR1 is DFQATT and CDR2 is SNEGSKA (reference sequence). The CDR3 spans 14 residues. The CDR3, as DNA: TGCAGTGCTAGATGGGGGGAAGGTTGGCATGGCTACACCTTC. As protein: CSARWGEGWHGYTF.